A single sample is the source of the 6 T cell receptor beta chains below, sequenced in a study of Graves' ophthalmopathy and Graves' hyperthyroidism. Using RNA transcripts, the TCR beta CDR3 regions were amplified. RT-PCR was first run with HTBI primers, then multiplex PCR in a second round. TCRdb re-called the multiplex PCR reads through MiXCR, storing one row per CDR3 protein. The table lists approximately 1.2 million distinct CDR3 sequences, approximately 35% of them singletons, with over 8.5% in the top ten. Material: peripheral blood or thyroid tissue (not recorded which). All receptors come from an adult man with Graves' hyperthyroidism.

The gene calls are TRBV27 and TRBJ2-7; D perhaps matches TRBD1 (6 bases). CDR1 MNHEY and CDR2 SMNVEV come from the germline V gene (reference sequence). The V end lost 5 bases, the J end lost 3 bases, and 11 bases lay between the germline ends. The CDR3 consists of 13 residues. CDR3 coding DNA: TGTGCCAGCAGTGGCAGGGGTGGCTACGAGCAGTACTTC. This translates into CASSGRGGYEQYF.

This clonotype was observed at least ten times. The chain links TRBV10-1 to TRBJ2-7; D is unclear. Per the germline V gene, CDR1 is WNHNN and CDR2 is SYGVQD (reference sequence). Trimming removed 3 bases at V and 3 bases at J, with 6 bases between. The CDR3 length is 12 residues. CDR3 loop: CASSDSDYEQYF. The DNA of the CDR3 is TGCGCCAGCAGTGATTCGGACTACGAGCAGTACTTC.

V is TRBV19 and J is TRBJ2-7; D possibly matches TRBD1 or TRBD2 (5 bases each). CDR1 and CDR2 from the germline V gene are LNHDA and SQIVND (reference sequence). This CDR3 is 14 amino acids long. V was shortened by 4 bases and J by 3 bases, with 13 bases between the two germline ends. The CDR3 DNA is TGTGCCAGTAGTACCCGGGGCAGGAACTACGAGCAGTACTTC. It codes for CASSTRGRNYEQYF.

This clonotype was picked up a small number of times. Written as DNA, the CDR3 is TGTGCCTGGTCGGGACAGGGGCGGCAGTACTTC. Translated: CAWSGQGRQYF. The chain uses TRBV30 and TRBJ2-7, with 10 positions matching TRBD1. The CDR3 has 11 amino acids. V lost 5 bases, J lost 9 bases, and 4 bases stayed unmatched. Germline assignment: CDR1 GTSNPN and CDR2 SVGIG (reference sequence).

This clonotype was counted between two and nine times. The J gene is TRBJ1-6, the V gene TRBV7-9, with D possibly being TRBD1 (5 bases). Trimming cost V 3 bases and J 14 bases, with 23 bases left between them. The CDR3 is 16 amino acids. Per the germline V gene, CDR1 is SEHNR and CDR2 is FQNEAQ (reference sequence). In DNA, the CDR3 is TGTGCCAGCAGCTTTTTTGAGGGGAGGGCTCGTCTGTCCCTCCACTTT. Translation: CASSFFEGRARLSLHF.

Many counts were recorded for this clonotype. The chain is built from TRBV7-2 and TRBJ2-7; D remains ambiguous. CDR1 is SGHTA, CDR2 FQGNSA, per germline. This CDR3 has 13 amino acids. V was shortened by 5 bases and J by 3 bases, with 11 bases between the two germline ends. This CDR3 is CASSLTLNYEQYF. CDR3 DNA sequence: TGTGCCAGCAGCCTTACACTCAACTACGAGCAGTACTTC.